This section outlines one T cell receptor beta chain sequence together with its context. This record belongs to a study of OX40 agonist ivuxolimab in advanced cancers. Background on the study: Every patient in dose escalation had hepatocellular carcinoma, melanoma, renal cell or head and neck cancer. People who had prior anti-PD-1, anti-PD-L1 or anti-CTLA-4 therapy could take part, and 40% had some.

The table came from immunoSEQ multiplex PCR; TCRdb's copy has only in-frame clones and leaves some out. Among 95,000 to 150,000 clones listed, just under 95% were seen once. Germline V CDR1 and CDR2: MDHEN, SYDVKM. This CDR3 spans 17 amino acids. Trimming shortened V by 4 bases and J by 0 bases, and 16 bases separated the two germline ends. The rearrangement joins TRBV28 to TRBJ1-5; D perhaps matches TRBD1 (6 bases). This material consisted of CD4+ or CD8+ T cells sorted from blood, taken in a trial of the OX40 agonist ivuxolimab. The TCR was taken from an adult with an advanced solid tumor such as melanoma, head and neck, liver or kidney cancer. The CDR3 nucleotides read TGTGCCAGCAGTTCGGTCGGACAGTATTATAGCAATCAGCCCCAGCATTTT. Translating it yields CASSSVGQYYSNQPQHF.